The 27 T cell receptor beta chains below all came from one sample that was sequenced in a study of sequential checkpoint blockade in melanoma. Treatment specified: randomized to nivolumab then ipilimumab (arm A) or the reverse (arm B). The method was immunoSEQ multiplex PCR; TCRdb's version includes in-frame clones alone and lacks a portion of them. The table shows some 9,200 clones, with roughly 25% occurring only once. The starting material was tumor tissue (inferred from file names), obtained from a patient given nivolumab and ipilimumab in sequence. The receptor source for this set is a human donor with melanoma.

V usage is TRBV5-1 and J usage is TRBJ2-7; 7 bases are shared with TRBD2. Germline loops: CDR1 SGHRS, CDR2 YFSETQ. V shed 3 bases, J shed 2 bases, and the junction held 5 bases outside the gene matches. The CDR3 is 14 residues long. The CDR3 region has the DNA TGCGCCAGCAGCTACGCGGGAGAGACCTACGAGCAGTACTTC. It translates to CASSYAGETYEQYF.

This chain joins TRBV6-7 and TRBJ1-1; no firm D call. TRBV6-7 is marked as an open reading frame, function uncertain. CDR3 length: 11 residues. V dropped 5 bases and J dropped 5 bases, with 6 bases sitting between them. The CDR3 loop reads CASSAGTEAFF. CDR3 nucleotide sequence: TGTGCCAGCAGTGCGGGTACTGAAGCTTTCTTT.

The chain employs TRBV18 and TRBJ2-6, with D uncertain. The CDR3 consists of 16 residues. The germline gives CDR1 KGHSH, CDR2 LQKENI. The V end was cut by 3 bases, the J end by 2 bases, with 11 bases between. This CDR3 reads CASSPTTRTGANVLTF. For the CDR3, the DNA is TGTGCCAGCTCACCCACTACAAGGACTGGGGCCAACGTCCTGACTTTC. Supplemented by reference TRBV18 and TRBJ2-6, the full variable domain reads NAGVMQNPRHLVRRRGQEARLRCSPMKGHSHVYWYRQLPEEGLKFMVYLQKENIIDESGMPKERFSAEFPKEGPSILRIQQVVRGDSAAYFCASSPTTRTGANVLTFGAGSRLTVL.

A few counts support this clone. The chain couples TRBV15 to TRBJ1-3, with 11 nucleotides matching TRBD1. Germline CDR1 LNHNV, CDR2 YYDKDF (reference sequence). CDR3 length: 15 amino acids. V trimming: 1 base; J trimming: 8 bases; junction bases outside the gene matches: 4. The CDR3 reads CATSRGGTGGDTIYF. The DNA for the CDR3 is TGTGCCACCAGCAGAGGAGGGACAGGGGGGGACACCATATATTTT.

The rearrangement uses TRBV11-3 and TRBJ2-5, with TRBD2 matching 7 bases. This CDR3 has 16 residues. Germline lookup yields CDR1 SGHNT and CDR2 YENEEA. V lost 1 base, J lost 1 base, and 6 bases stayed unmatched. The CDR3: CASSLGVGGSQETQYF. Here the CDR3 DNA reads TGTGCCAGCAGCTTAGGGGTCGGGGGGAGCCAAGAGACCCAGTACTTC.

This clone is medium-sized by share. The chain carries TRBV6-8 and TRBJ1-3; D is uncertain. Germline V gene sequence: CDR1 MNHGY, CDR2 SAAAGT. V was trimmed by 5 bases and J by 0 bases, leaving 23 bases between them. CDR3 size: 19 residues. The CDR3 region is CASSDNSGRSILSGNTIYF. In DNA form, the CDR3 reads TGTGCCAGCAGTGATAATTCCGGGAGATCGATTCTCTCTGGAAACACCATATATTTT.

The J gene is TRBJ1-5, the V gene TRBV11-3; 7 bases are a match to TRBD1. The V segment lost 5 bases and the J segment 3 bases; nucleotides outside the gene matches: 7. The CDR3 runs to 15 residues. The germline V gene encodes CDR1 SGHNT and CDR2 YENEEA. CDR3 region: CASSPAGQSNQPQHF. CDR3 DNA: TGTGCCAGCAGCCCAGCGGGACAGTCCAATCAGCCCCAGCATTTT.

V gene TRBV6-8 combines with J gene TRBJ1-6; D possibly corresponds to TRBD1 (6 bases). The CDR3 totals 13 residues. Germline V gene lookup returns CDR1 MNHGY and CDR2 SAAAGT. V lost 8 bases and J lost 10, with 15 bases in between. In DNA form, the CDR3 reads TGTGCCAGCGGATTAGACAGGCTCTCACCCCTCCACTTT. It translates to CASGLDRLSPLHF.

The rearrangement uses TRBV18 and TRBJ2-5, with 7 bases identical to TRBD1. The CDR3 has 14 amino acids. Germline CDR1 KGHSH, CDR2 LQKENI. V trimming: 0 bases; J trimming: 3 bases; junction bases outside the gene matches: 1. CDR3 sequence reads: CASSPPGQKETQYF. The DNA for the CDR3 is TGTGCCAGCTCACCACCGGGACAGAAAGAGACCCAGTACTTC.

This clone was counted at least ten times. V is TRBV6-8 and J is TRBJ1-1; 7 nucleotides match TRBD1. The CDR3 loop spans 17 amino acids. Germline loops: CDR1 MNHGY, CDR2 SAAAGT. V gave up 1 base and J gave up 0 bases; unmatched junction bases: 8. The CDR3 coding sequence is TGTGCCAGCAGTTACTGGGGAACAGGGGAATTGAACACTGAAGCTTTCTTT. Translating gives CASSYWGTGELNTEAFF.

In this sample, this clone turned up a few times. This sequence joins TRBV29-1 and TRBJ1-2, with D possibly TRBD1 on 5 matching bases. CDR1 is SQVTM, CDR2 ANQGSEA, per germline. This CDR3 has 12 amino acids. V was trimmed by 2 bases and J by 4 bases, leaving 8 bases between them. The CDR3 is CSVERGGYGYTF. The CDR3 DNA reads TGCAGCGTTGAAAGGGGCGGCTATGGCTACACCTTC.

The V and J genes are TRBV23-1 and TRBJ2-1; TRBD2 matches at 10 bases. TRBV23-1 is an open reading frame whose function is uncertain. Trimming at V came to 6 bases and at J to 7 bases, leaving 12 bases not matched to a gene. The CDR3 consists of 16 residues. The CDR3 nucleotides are TGCGCCAGCAGCCCTGAGCGGGGGGGCCGTAGAAATGAGCAGTTCTTC. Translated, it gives CASSPERGGRRNEQFF.

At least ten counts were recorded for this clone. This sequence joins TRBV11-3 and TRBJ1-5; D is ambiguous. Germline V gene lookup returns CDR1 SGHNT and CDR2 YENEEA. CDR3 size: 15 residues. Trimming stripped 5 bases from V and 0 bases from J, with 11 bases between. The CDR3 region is CASSLAGYSNQPQHF. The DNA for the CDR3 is TGTGCCAGCAGCCTCGCCGGATATAGCAATCAGCCCCAGCATTTT.

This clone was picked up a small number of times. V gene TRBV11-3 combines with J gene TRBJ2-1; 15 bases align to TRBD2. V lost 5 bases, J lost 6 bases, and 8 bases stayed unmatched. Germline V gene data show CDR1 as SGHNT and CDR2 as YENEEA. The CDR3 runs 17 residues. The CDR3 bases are TGTGCCAGCAGCAACCGATGGGGACTAGCGGGGGGCAATGAGCAGTTCTTC. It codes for CASSNRWGLAGGNEQFF.

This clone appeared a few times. The CDR3 here is CASSPSYGRLTEAFF. DNA for the CDR3: TGTGCCAGCAGTCCGTCCTATGGACGGCTCACTGAAGCTTTCTTT. V usage is TRBV6-8 and J usage is TRBJ1-1; D unclear. The CDR3 has 15 amino acids. Germline V CDR1 and CDR2: MNHGY, SAAAGT. V lost 5 bases, J lost 4 bases, and 17 bases lay in between.

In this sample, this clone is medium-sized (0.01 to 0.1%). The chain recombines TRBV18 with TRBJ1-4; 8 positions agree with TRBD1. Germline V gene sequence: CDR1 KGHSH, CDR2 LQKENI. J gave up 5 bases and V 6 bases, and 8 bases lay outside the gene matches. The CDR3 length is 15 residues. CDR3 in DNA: TGTGCCAGCTCCAAGGGGACAGGAATAAATGAAAAACTGTTTTTT. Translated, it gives CASSKGTGINEKLFF.

The CDR3 sequence is CASSQQREGTEAFF. The CDR3 bases are TGTGCCAGCAGTCAACAAAGAGAGGGGACTGAAGCTTTCTTT. The rearrangement joins TRBV6-8 to TRBJ1-1, with D possibly TRBD1 on 5 matching bases. This CDR3 region has 14 residues. Trimming pared 5 bases from V and 5 bases from J, leaving 15 bases between. Germline values: CDR1 MNHGY, CDR2 SAAAGT.

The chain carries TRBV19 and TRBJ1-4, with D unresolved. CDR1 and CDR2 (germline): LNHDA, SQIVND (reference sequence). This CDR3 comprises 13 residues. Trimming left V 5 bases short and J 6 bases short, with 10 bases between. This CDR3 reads CASSLRTDEKLFF. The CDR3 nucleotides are TGTGCCAGTAGTCTTCGGACGGATGAAAAACTGTTTTTT.

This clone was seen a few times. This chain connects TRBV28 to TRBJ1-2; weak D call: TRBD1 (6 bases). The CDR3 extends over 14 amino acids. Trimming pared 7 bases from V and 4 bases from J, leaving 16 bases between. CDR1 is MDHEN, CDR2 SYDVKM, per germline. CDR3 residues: CASTSLRGVYGYTF. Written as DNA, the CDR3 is TGTGCCAGCACAAGCCTCAGGGGAGTCTATGGCTACACCTTC.

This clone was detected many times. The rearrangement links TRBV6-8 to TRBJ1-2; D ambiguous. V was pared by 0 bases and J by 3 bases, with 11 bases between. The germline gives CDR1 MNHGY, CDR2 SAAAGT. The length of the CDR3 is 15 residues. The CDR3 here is CASSYSPGNHYGYTF. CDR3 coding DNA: TGTGCCAGCAGTTACTCCCCGGGAAACCACTATGGCTACACCTTC.

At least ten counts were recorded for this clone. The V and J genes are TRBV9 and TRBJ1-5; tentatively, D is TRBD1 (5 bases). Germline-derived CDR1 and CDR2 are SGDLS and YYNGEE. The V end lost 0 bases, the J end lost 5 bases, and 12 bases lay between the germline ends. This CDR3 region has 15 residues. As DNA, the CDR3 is TGTGCCAGCAGCGTAGAAGGGGAAGTCTATCAGCCCCAGCATTTT. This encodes CASSVEGEVYQPQHF. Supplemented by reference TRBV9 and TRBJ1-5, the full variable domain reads DSGVTQTPKHLITATGQRVTLRCSPRSGDLSVYWYQQSLDQGLQFLIQYYNGEERAKGNILERFSAQQFPDLHSELNLSSLELGDSALYFCASSVEGEVYQPQHFGDGTRLSIL.

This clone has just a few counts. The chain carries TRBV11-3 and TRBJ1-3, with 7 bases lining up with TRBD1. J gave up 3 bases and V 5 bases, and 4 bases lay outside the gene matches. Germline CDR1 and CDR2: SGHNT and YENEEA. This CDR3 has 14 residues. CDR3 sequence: CASSEGQVGNTIYF. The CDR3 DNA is TGTGCCAGCAGCGAAGGACAGGTTGGAAACACCATATATTTT.

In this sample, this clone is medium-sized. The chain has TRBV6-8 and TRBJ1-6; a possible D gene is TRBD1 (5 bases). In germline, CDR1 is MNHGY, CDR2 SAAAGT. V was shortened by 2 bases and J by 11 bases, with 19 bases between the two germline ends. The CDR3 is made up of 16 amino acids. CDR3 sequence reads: CASSYMSGVGSAPLHF. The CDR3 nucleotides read TGTGCCAGCAGTTACATGTCGGGGGTCGGTAGCGCACCCCTCCACTTT.

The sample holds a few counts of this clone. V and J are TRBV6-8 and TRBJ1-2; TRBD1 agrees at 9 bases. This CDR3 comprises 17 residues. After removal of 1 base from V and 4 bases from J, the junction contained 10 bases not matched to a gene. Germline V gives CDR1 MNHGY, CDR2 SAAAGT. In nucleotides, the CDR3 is TGTGCCAGCAGTTACTTCCCGGGACAGGGCGGGGGCTATGGCTACACCTTC. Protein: CASSYFPGQGGGYGYTF.

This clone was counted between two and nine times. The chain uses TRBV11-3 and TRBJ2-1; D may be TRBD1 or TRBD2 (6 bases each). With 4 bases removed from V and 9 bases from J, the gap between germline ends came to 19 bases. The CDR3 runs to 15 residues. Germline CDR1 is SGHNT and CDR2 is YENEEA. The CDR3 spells CASSSQLGGRGEQFF. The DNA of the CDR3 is TGTGCCAGCAGCTCCCAGCTGGGGGGCCGGGGTGAGCAGTTCTTC.

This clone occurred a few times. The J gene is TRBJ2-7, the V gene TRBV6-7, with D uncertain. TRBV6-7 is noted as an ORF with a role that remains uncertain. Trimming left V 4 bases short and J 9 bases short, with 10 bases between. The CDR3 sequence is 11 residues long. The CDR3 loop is CASSSTWMQYF. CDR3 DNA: TGTGCCAGCAGTTCTACATGGATGCAGTACTTC.

The CDR3 is CASRPTANTEAFF. In DNA, the CDR3 is TGTGCCAGCAGACCGACAGCGAACACTGAAGCTTTCTTT. This rearrangement joins TRBV6-8 to TRBJ1-1, with D perhaps TRBD1 (5 bases). Between the trimmed V and J ends, which lost 6 bases and 1 base, there was a span of 9 bases. The germline V gene encodes CDR1 MNHGY and CDR2 SAAAGT. This CDR3 is built from 13 residues.